Each of the 27 T cell receptor beta chains below was sequenced from the same sample in a study of sequential checkpoint blockade in melanoma. The treatment denotes: randomized to nivolumab then ipilimumab (arm A) or the reverse (arm B). Sequencing used immunoSEQ multiplex PCR; TCRdb keeps in-frame clones, though not all of them. Of 35,000 to 40,000 clones in the sample, nearly 90% were seen once. The input for sequencing was CD8+ T cells sorted from blood (inferred from file names), taken from a patient given nivolumab and ipilimumab in sequence. The receptors originated from a human donor with melanoma.

The CDR3: CSPNWGGRADGNTIYF. The CDR3 DNA is TGCAGCCCCAACTGGGGAGGCAGGGCGGATGGAAACACCATATATTTT. This chain connects TRBV29-1 to TRBJ1-3, with D perhaps TRBD1 (5 bases). Looked up from germline, CDR1 is SQVTM and CDR2 is ANQGSEA. The V end lost 8 bases, the J end lost 3 bases, and 23 bases lay between the germline ends. The CDR3 loop spans 16 amino acids.

This sequence joins TRBV7-8 and TRBJ2-6; D might be TRBD1 (6 bases). CDR3 length: 16 amino acids. The ends were cut back, 5 bases at V and 4 bases at J, with 15 bases in the middle. Germline V CDR1 and CDR2: SGHVS, FQNEAQ. The CDR3 bases are TGTGCCAGCAGCCATCGGACAGCCCCCGGGGCCAACGTCCTGACTTTC. Its translation is CASSHRTAPGANVLTF.

The chain employs TRBV10-2 and TRBJ1-5, with 12 bases matching TRBD1. The germline V gene encodes CDR1 WSHSY and CDR2 SAAADI. This CDR3 contains 17 residues. Trimming cost V 7 bases and J 1 base; bases outside gene matches: 8. The chain's CDR3 is CASTDGTGGGSNQPQHF. CDR3 nucleotides: TGCGCCAGCACCGACGGGACAGGGGGCGGGAGCAATCAGCCCCAGCATTTT.

This rearrangement joins TRBV4-1 to TRBJ1-6; D call uncertain. Germline CDR1 MGHRA, CDR2 YSYEKL. V dropped 1 base and J dropped 7 bases, with 14 bases sitting between them. The CDR3 contains 16 residues. The DNA for the CDR3 is TGCGCCAGCAGCCAAGTGCCGGGTGCTGGGAATTCACCCCTCCACTTT. Translating it yields CASSQVPGAGNSPLHF.

V usage is TRBV9 and J usage is TRBJ1-5, with D possibly being TRBD1 (5 bases). CDR3 length equals 14 residues. CDR1 SGDLS and CDR2 YYNGEE come from the germline V gene. The V end was cut by 10 bases, the J end by 2 bases, with 16 bases between. CDR3 residues: CAGTQGTGNQPQHF. The CDR3 nucleotides read TGTGCCGGGACTCAGGGTACGGGCAATCAGCCCCAGCATTTT.

The rearrangement uses TRBV5-8 and TRBJ1-4; no firm D call. The length of the CDR3 is 15 residues. V lost 4 bases to trimming and J lost 5 bases, with 15 bases between them. Germline V gene sequence: CDR1 SGHTS, CDR2 YDEGEE. Here the CDR3 reads CASSLPRRPNEKLFF. The CDR3 bases are TGTGCCAGCAGCCTACCCCGCAGGCCCAATGAAAAACTGTTTTTT.

DNA for the CDR3: TGTGCCAGCAGTATACAGGGTTGGAACACTGAAGCTTTCTTT. Protein product: CASSIQGWNTEAFF. The chain employs TRBV27 and TRBJ1-1, with D possibly matching TRBD1 (6 bases). The V end was cut by 5 bases, the J end by 1 base, with 11 bases between. The CDR3 totals 14 residues. CDR1 and CDR2 (germline): MNHEY, SMNVEV (reference sequence).

This rearrangement joins TRBV10-3 to TRBJ2-1, with TRBD1 identical over 7 bases. V dropped 3 bases and J dropped 3; count of bases not matched to a gene: 5. CDR3 length equals 15 residues. From germline, CDR1 is ENHRY and CDR2 SYGVKD. The DNA for the CDR3 is TGTGCCATCAGTGATGTTCAGGGGGTCTACAATGAGCAGTTCTTC. Translating gives CAISDVQGVYNEQFF.

V is TRBV29-1 and J is TRBJ1-2; D might be TRBD1 (5 bases). The germline gives CDR1 SQVTM, CDR2 ANQGSEA. The CDR3 extends over 13 amino acids. Trimming left V 3 bases short and J 3 bases short, with 11 bases between. The CDR3 DNA is TGCAGCGTTGAGGCAGGGAAGGACTATGGCTACACCTTC. It specifies CSVEAGKDYGYTF. Using reference TRBV29-1 and TRBJ1-2 for the parts outside the CDR3, the full variable domain is SAVISQKPSRDICQRGTSLTIQCQVDSQVTMMFWYRQQPGQSLTLIATANQGSEATYESGFVIDKFPISRPNLTFSTLTVSNMSPEDSSIYLCSVEAGKDYGYTFGSGTRLTVV.

This chain links TRBV5-1 with TRBJ1-3, with D uncertain. The V and J ends lost 4 bases and 0 bases respectively, with 14 bases between them. The CDR3 sequence is 16 residues long. Germline lookup yields CDR1 SGHRS and CDR2 YFSETQ. The CDR3 DNA is TGCGCCAGCAGCATTGGGAGGATCAGCTCTGGAAACACCATATATTTT. Translation: CASSIGRISSGNTIYF.

The V and J genes are TRBV6-5 and TRBJ1-5; 7 bases line up with TRBD1. There are 15 residues in the CDR3. Germline V gene data show CDR1 as MNHEY and CDR2 as SVGAGI. The V and J ends lost 8 bases and 2 bases, in that order; junction bases with no gene match: 9. CDR3 nucleotide sequence: TGTGCCAGCTCTGAGCAGGGGGATGGCAATCAGCCCCAGCATTTT. This codes for CASSEQGDGNQPQHF.

Only one count was recorded for this clone. The J gene is TRBJ1-2, the V gene TRBV7-9; 11 bases are a match to TRBD1. Germline V gene data show CDR1 as SEHNR and CDR2 as FQNEAQ (reference sequence). J lost 6 bases, V lost 5 bases, and 8 bases had no gene match. The CDR3 loop spans 15 amino acids. The CDR3 sequence is CASSGRTGGADGYTF. The CDR3 DNA is TGTGCCAGCAGCGGCCGGACAGGGGGCGCGGATGGCTACACCTTC.

This chain uses TRBV4-3 with TRBJ2-1, with unresolved D. Germline assignment: CDR1 LGHNA and CDR2 YSLEER. Trimming stripped 0 bases from V and 8 bases from J, with 11 bases between. The CDR3 is 14 amino acids. DNA for the CDR3: TGCGCCAGCAGCCAAGATCCGGGTATCGATGAGCAGTTCTTC. It specifies CASSQDPGIDEQFF.

This clone has just one count. J is TRBJ2-1 and V is TRBV4-3; no clear D gene. Germline values: CDR1 LGHNA, CDR2 YSLEER. CDR3 length: 15 amino acids. Trimming took 4 bases from V and 0 from J, leaving 10 bases between them. The CDR3: CASSRQRSSYNEQFF. The CDR3 DNA reads as TGCGCCAGCAGCCGTCAAAGGAGCTCCTACAATGAGCAGTTCTTC.

This sequence joins TRBV29-1 and TRBJ2-1; unclear D gene. Germline CDR1 reads SQVTM; CDR2 reads ANQGSEA. V lost 6 bases and J lost 0, with 12 bases in between. The CDR3 totals 14 residues. The CDR3 DNA reads TGCAGCGTGAGAGGCGGAAGCTCCTACAATGAGCAGTTCTTC. It translates to CSVRGGSSYNEQFF.

V gene TRBV4-1 combines with J gene TRBJ2-7, with 9 bases fitting TRBD1. In germline, CDR1 is MGHRA, CDR2 YSYEKL. The CDR3 is 15 amino acids. With 4 bases clipped from V and 3 bases from J, the junction kept 7 bases outside the gene matches. In DNA form, the CDR3 reads TGCGCCAGCAGCCTGGGGGGACAGGGAGACTACGAGCAGTACTTC. Translated, it gives CASSLGGQGDYEQYF.

The V and J genes are TRBV6-5 and TRBJ2-7, with D possibly matching TRBD2 (6 bases). The CDR3 runs 14 residues. V dropped 6 bases and J dropped 5 bases, with 17 bases sitting between them. Germline V gives CDR1 MNHEY, CDR2 SVGAGI. The CDR3 DNA reads as TGTGCCAGCAGCCAACTAGCAACGGTCCACGAGCAGTACTTC. This sequence encodes CASSQLATVHEQYF.

This chain connects TRBV28 to TRBJ2-1, with 10 bases identical to TRBD2. Germline V gene data show CDR1 as MDHEN and CDR2 as SYDVKM. The CDR3 totals 16 residues. The J segment lost 9 bases and the V segment lost 5 bases, leaving 13 bases of the junction unmatched. CDR3 bases: TGTGCCAGCAGTAGTGACAGTCCTAGCGGGAGTAGTGAGCAGTTCTTC. Amino acids: CASSSDSPSGSSEQFF.

This chain connects TRBV7-6 to TRBJ2-3; no firm D call. The CDR3 covers 12 residues. Germline CDR1 SGHVS, CDR2 FNYEAQ. V lost 2 bases, J lost 6 bases, and 6 bases lay in between. DNA for the CDR3: TGTGCCAGCAGCTTATTATCGGATACGCAGTATTTT. It translates to CASSLLSDTQYF.

The chain carries TRBV15 and TRBJ2-3; TRBD1 matches at 8 bases. CDR1 is LNHNV, CDR2 YYDKDF, per germline (reference sequence). The CDR3 sequence is 14 residues long. V was pared by 6 bases and J by 2 bases, with 4 bases of the junction left unmatched. The CDR3 DNA reads as TGTGCCACCAGGATACAGGGGGACACAGATACGCAGTATTTT. Residues: CATRIQGDTDTQYF.

The chain combines TRBV6-5 with TRBJ2-1; D is perhaps TRBD2 (6 bases). Germline lookup yields CDR1 MNHEY and CDR2 SVGAGI. The CDR3 spans 15 residues. V was trimmed by 0 bases and J by 9 bases, leaving 15 bases between them. In DNA, the CDR3 is TGTGCCAGCAGTTACTCCCTCGGCGGGGAGGTTGAGCAGTTCTTC. Protein sequence: CASSYSLGGEVEQFF.

This clone was counted a few times. The V and J genes are TRBV5-8 and TRBJ2-7; D may be TRBD1 (6 bases). The CDR3 totals 11 residues. The V end was cut by 8 bases, the J end by 3 bases, with 9 bases between. Germline CDR1 reads SGHTS; CDR2 reads YDEGEE. The CDR3 is CASSDSYEQYV. CDR3 in DNA: TGTGCCAGTTCGGACAGCTACGAGCAGTACGTC.

In its sample, this clone was seen a few times. The V and J genes are TRBV18 and TRBJ1-4; TRBD1 aligns across 9 bases. With 1 base clipped from V and 5 bases from J, the junction kept 5 bases outside the gene matches. CDR3 length: 16 amino acids. Germline V lookup: CDR1 KGHSH, CDR2 LQKENI. The CDR3 bases are TGTGCCAGCTCACCACTCGGGGACAGGGTGAATGAAAAACTGTTTTTT. Protein product: CASSPLGDRVNEKLFF.

The chain has TRBV29-1 and TRBJ2-1; 7 positions match TRBD2. The germline V gene encodes CDR1 SQVTM and CDR2 ANQGSEA. V was pared by 8 bases and J by 2 bases, with 9 bases of the junction left unmatched. CDR3 length: 14 residues. The CDR3 loop reads CSSSREVPYNEQFF. The CDR3 DNA sequence: TGCAGCTCTTCTCGGGAGGTTCCCTACAATGAGCAGTTCTTC.

V and J are TRBV5-1 and TRBJ2-5; a weak D match, TRBD2 (5 bases). CDR1 and CDR2 (germline): SGHRS, YFSETQ. The CDR3 sequence is 14 residues long. Trimming took off 0 bases at V and 5 bases at J, with 11 bases between the two ends. CDR3 nucleotides: TGCGCCAGCAGCTTGGTTTTCTCGGGGGAGACCCAGTACTTC. This translates into CASSLVFSGETQYF.

This chain uses TRBV9 with TRBJ2-7, with D hard to call. Germline V gene sequence: CDR1 SGDLS, CDR2 YYNGEE. The CDR3 extends over 15 amino acids. V was shortened by 0 bases and J by 2 bases, with 12 bases between the two germline ends. For the CDR3, the DNA is TGTGCCAGCAGCGTAGGCGTTGACACAACCTACGAGCAGTACTTC. Its protein is CASSVGVDTTYEQYF.

The V gene is TRBV28, the J gene TRBJ2-5; the D gene is possibly TRBD1 (6 bases). With the DNA end fitting TRBJ2-7 better, the J assignment may be wrong. Looked up from germline, CDR1 is MDHEN and CDR2 is SYDVKM. The CDR3 runs 14 residues. The CDR3 is CASSEQGRAYEQYF. Written as DNA, the CDR3 is TGTGCCAGCAGTGAACAGGGTAGGGCCTACGAGCAGTACTTC.